Listed below are T cell receptor beta chains from one sample, sequenced in a study of T cells in Graves' hyperthyroidism and ophthalmopathy. In TCRdb, the multiplex PCR reads were re-called with MiXCR into one record per CDR3 protein. The sample shows 560,000 or so distinct CDR3 sequences, 46% of them seen only once. The sample consisted of peripheral blood or thyroid tissue (not recorded which). The origin of the receptors is a woman aged 18-35 years with Graves' hyperthyroidism. The CDR3 runs from the conserved cysteine through the conserved F or W. Each record gives: V gene, clone size, J gene, D gene, CDR3 DNA, CDR3 protein. D genes are given only for firm matches. The size of a clone is reported for some rows only, either as once, few or many, or as a class for expanded clones.

V gene: TRBV7-2
clone size: NA
J gene: TRBJ2-7
D gene: TRBD1
CDR3 DNA: TGTGCCAGCAGCCCGGGGACAGGGACTGAAGCCTACGAGCAGTACTTC
CDR3 protein: CASSPGTGTEAYEQYF

V gene: TRBV15
clone size: NA
J gene: TRBJ2-7
D gene: NA
CDR3 DNA: TGTGCCACCAGCAGAGGCGGGACCGCCTACGAGCAGTACTTC
CDR3 protein: CATSRGGTAYEQYF

V gene: TRBV7-2
clone size: NA
J gene: TRBJ1-5
D gene: TRBD1
CDR3 DNA: TGTGCCAGCAGAGCGGGACAGCGAAATCAGCCCCAGCATTTT
CDR3 protein: CASRAGQRNQPQHF

V gene: TRBV6-5
clone size: NA
J gene: TRBJ1-1
D gene: TRBD1
CDR3 DNA: TGTGCCAGCAGTTCTGTCAAGCCAGGGGGCGGGGAAGCTTTCTTT
CDR3 protein: CASSSVKPGGGEAFF

V gene: TRBV7-8
clone size: NA
J gene: TRBJ1-1
D gene: NA
CDR3 DNA: TGTGCCAGCAGCCCCCACTGGACACAAACGAACACTGAAGCTTTCTTT
CDR3 protein: CASSPHWTQTNTEAFF

V gene: TRBV7-8
clone size: NA
J gene: TRBJ1-2
D gene: TRBD1
CDR3 DNA: TGTGCCAGCAGCCTAGAATCGACAGGGGGAGGCTATGGCTACACCTTC
CDR3 protein: CASSLESTGGGYGYTF

V gene: TRBV7-4
clone size: NA
J gene: TRBJ1-4
D gene: TRBD1
CDR3 DNA: TGTGCCAGCAGCCTAGGGACAGGGGGAAATGAAAAACTGTTTTTT
CDR3 protein: CASSLGTGGNEKLFF

V gene: TRBV7-2
clone size: NA
J gene: TRBJ1-2
D gene: NA
CDR3 DNA: TGTGCCAGTAGCCTGGACAACCCGTACTATGGCTACACCTTC
CDR3 protein: CASSLDNPYYGYTF

V gene: TRBV7-9
clone size: NA
J gene: TRBJ2-7
D gene: NA
CDR3 DNA: TGTGCCAGCAGCTTATCGGACGGCCCCTACGAGCAGTACTTC
CDR3 protein: CASSLSDGPYEQYF

V gene: TRBV6-9
clone size: few
J gene: TRBJ2-6
D gene: NA
CDR3 DNA: TGTGCCAGCAGTCATGCCTACTCTGGGGCCAACGTCCTGACTTTC
CDR3 protein: CASSHAYSGANVLTF

V gene: TRBV6-5
clone size: few
J gene: TRBJ1-1
D gene: NA
CDR3 DNA: TGTGCCAGCAGTTACTCGCCGACAGGGAACACTGAAGCTTTCTTT
CDR3 protein: CASSYSPTGNTEAFF

V gene: TRBV11-2
clone size: NA
J gene: TRBJ2-5
D gene: TRBD1
CDR3 DNA: TGTGCCAGCAGCTTCGGGACAGCCGAGACCCAGTACTTC
CDR3 protein: CASSFGTAETQYF

V gene: TRBV6-1
clone size: NA
J gene: TRBJ1-2
D gene: NA
CDR3 DNA: TGTGCCAGCAGTTACGTACCGGGACCCAACTATGGCTACACCTTC
CDR3 protein: CASSYVPGPNYGYTF

V gene: TRBV2
clone size: NA
J gene: TRBJ2-5
D gene: NA
CDR3 DNA: TGTGCCAGCAGCCAAGAGGGGAATCAGCCCCAGTACTTC
CDR3 protein: CASSQEGNQPQYF

V gene: TRBV7-2
clone size: few
J gene: TRBJ2-5
D gene: TRBD2
CDR3 DNA: TGCGCCAGCAGCCAGGGATTAGCGGGCCTCCAAGAGACCCAGTACTTC
CDR3 protein: CASSQGLAGLQETQYF

V gene: TRBV7-9
clone size: many
J gene: TRBJ1-5
D gene: NA
CDR3 DNA: TGTGCCAGCAGCAGCGACGCCCGGTGGAAGCCCCAGCATTTT
CDR3 protein: CASSSDARWKPQHF

V gene: TRBV6-6
clone size: many
J gene: TRBJ1-3
D gene: TRBD1
CDR3 DNA: TGTGCCAGCAGCCCGCAGGGGGCTGGAAACACCATATATTTT
CDR3 protein: CASSPQGAGNTIYF

V gene: TRBV24-1
clone size: NA
J gene: TRBJ2-2
D gene: TRBD2
CDR3 DNA: TGTGCCACCAGTGGTCTAGCGGGAGACACCGGGGAGCTGTTTTTT
CDR3 protein: CATSGLAGDTGELFF

V gene: TRBV24-1
clone size: NA
J gene: TRBJ2-6
D gene: NA
CDR3 DNA: TGTGCCACCAGTGATTTGTTTGGGGCAGGGGGGTCGGGGGCCAACGTCCTGACTTTC
CDR3 protein: CATSDLFGAGGSGANVLTF

V gene: TRBV7-2
clone size: few
J gene: TRBJ2-7
D gene: NA
CDR3 DNA: TGTGCCAGCAGGAGGAAGGGTGCCTACGAGCAGTACTTC
CDR3 protein: CASRRKGAYEQYF

V gene: TRBV6-5
clone size: NA
J gene: TRBJ1-3
D gene: NA
CDR3 DNA: TGTGCCAGCAGTGCCCAGGCTTTCTCTGGAAACACCATATATTTT
CDR3 protein: CASSAQAFSGNTIYF

V gene: TRBV11-1
clone size: NA
J gene: TRBJ2-7
D gene: TRBD1
CDR3 DNA: TGTGCCATCAGCGGGACAGGGGCCGAGCAGTACTTC
CDR3 protein: CAISGTGAEQYF

V gene: TRBV7-9
clone size: many
J gene: TRBJ2-7
D gene: TRBD1
CDR3 DNA: TGTGCCAGCAGCTCGGACAGGGTCCTCGAGCAGTACTTC
CDR3 protein: CASSSDRVLEQYF

V gene: TRBV11-2
clone size: NA
J gene: TRBJ2-1
D gene: NA
CDR3 DNA: TGTGCCAGCAGCCCCGGACGGAGTTGGTCCTACAATGAGCAGTTCTTC
CDR3 protein: CASSPGRSWSYNEQFF

V gene: TRBV25-1
clone size: NA
J gene: TRBJ2-5
D gene: TRBD1
CDR3 DNA: TGTGCCAGCGGTCGGACAGGGGCGCAGGGAGAGACCCAGTACTTC
CDR3 protein: CASGRTGAQGETQYF

V gene: TRBV9
clone size: few
J gene: TRBJ1-1
D gene: TRBD1
CDR3 DNA: TGTGCCAGCAGCGGTAGACAGGGAACGGTCGACACTGAAGCTTTCTTT
CDR3 protein: CASSGRQGTVDTEAFF

V gene: TRBV2
clone size: few
J gene: TRBJ1-5
D gene: TRBD1
CDR3 DNA: TGTGCCAGCAGGGGGACAGGGACTCAGCCCCAGCATTTT
CDR3 protein: CASRGTGTQPQHF

V gene: TRBV14
clone size: NA
J gene: TRBJ2-7
D gene: NA
CDR3 DNA: TGTGCCAGCAGCCAAGAGATTGGCGGGCCCTACGAGCAGTACTTC
CDR3 protein: CASSQEIGGPYEQYF

V gene: TRBV7-2
clone size: once
J gene: TRBJ2-3
D gene: TRBD2
CDR3 DNA: TGTGCCAGCACTCCCAGGGCGGGAGAGAGCACAGATACGCAGTATTTT
CDR3 protein: CASTPRAGESTDTQYF

V gene: TRBV20-1
clone size: few
J gene: TRBJ2-5
D gene: TRBD2
CDR3 DNA: TGCAGTGCTACCGTTAGCGGGAGACAAGAGACCCAGTACTTC
CDR3 protein: CSATVSGRQETQYF

V gene: TRBV10-3
clone size: few
J gene: TRBJ2-2
D gene: NA
CDR3 DNA: TGTGCCACCGCCGGAGCGAACACCGGGGAGCTGTTTTTT
CDR3 protein: CATAGANTGELFF

V gene: TRBV7-3
clone size: NA
J gene: TRBJ2-7
D gene: NA
CDR3 DNA: TGTGCCAGCAGCTTATCGGCGGGGAAATCCTACGAGCAGTACTTC
CDR3 protein: CASSLSAGKSYEQYF

V gene: TRBV4-1
clone size: NA
J gene: TRBJ2-5
D gene: NA
CDR3 DNA: TGCGCCAGCAGCGTGGACTTTGGGGGAGAGACCCAGTACTTC
CDR3 protein: CASSVDFGGETQYF

V gene: TRBV20-1
clone size: NA
J gene: TRBJ2-2
D gene: NA
CDR3 DNA: TGCAGTGCTAGACGGGGCGGGACCAACACCGGGGAGCTGTTTTTT
CDR3 protein: CSARRGGTNTGELFF

V gene: TRBV29-1
clone size: NA
J gene: TRBJ2-2
D gene: TRBD2
CDR3 DNA: TGCAGTGCCCTAGCGGGAGGGAACACCGGGGAGCTGTTTTTT
CDR3 protein: CSALAGGNTGELFF

V gene: TRBV7-9
clone size: NA
J gene: TRBJ1-3
D gene: NA
CDR3 DNA: TGTGCCAGCAACCAAGCCGGGACCTCTGGAAACACCATATATTTT
CDR3 protein: CASNQAGTSGNTIYF

V gene: TRBV14
clone size: few
J gene: TRBJ1-2
D gene: TRBD1
CDR3 DNA: TGTGCCAGCAGCCAAGTGTCAGGGGGCTATGGCTACACCTTC
CDR3 protein: CASSQVSGGYGYTF

V gene: TRBV7-3
clone size: NA
J gene: TRBJ2-2
D gene: TRBD1
CDR3 DNA: TGTGCCAGCAGCCAACGGACAGGGGCGGTCGGGGAGCTGTTTTTT
CDR3 protein: CASSQRTGAVGELFF

V gene: TRBV2
clone size: many
J gene: TRBJ2-5
D gene: NA
CDR3 DNA: TGTGCCAGCAGGGTAGGGGTGTCAGAAGAGACCCAGTACTTC
CDR3 protein: CASRVGVSEETQYF

V gene: TRBV2
clone size: NA
J gene: TRBJ1-3
D gene: NA
CDR3 DNA: TGTGCCAGCAGGTTAGCGACAGCCGGAAACACCATATATTTT
CDR3 protein: CASRLATAGNTIYF

V gene: TRBV2
clone size: NA
J gene: TRBJ1-6
D gene: TRBD1
CDR3 DNA: TGTGCCAGCATCAGACAGGGCCGCTCCTATAATTCACCCCTCCACTTT
CDR3 protein: CASIRQGRSYNSPLHF

V gene: TRBV7-8
clone size: many
J gene: TRBJ2-7
D gene: NA
CDR3 DNA: TGTGCCAGCAGCCTTGACGGACAAACTCACTACGAGCAGTACTTC
CDR3 protein: CASSLDGQTHYEQYF

V gene: TRBV7-2
clone size: many
J gene: TRBJ1-2
D gene: NA
CDR3 DNA: TGTGCCAGCAGACCGTTGACTACGGAGGGCTACACCTTC
CDR3 protein: CASRPLTTEGYTF

V gene: TRBV15
clone size: few
J gene: TRBJ2-7
D gene: TRBD2
CDR3 DNA: TGTGCCACCAGCAGAGGAACTAGCGGGAGCCCCTACGAGCAGTACTTC
CDR3 protein: CATSRGTSGSPYEQYF

V gene: TRBV10-3
clone size: once
J gene: TRBJ1-5
D gene: NA
CDR3 DNA: TGTGCCACCTCGGGGGCAGGTGGACAGCCCCAGCATTTT
CDR3 protein: CATSGAGGQPQHF

V gene: TRBV7-3
clone size: many
J gene: TRBJ2-5
D gene: NA
CDR3 DNA: TGTGCCAGCAGCTCCCTCCCAGGGGAGACCCAGTACTTC
CDR3 protein: CASSSLPGETQYF

V gene: TRBV29-1
clone size: NA
J gene: TRBJ1-2
D gene: NA
CDR3 DNA: TGCAGCGTTGACCCCACTCACTATGGCTACACCTTC
CDR3 protein: CSVDPTHYGYTF

V gene: TRBV9
clone size: NA
J gene: TRBJ2-5
D gene: NA
CDR3 DNA: TGTGCCAGCAGCCGCGGACAGCGACAAGAGACCCAGTACTTC
CDR3 protein: CASSRGQRQETQYF

V gene: TRBV25-1
clone size: NA
J gene: TRBJ2-5
D gene: NA
CDR3 DNA: TGTGCCAGCAGTGAATGGGCAGGGAGGGGGGAGACCCAGTACTTC
CDR3 protein: CASSEWAGRGETQYF

V gene: TRBV5-1
clone size: NA
J gene: TRBJ1-5
D gene: NA
CDR3 DNA: TGCGCCAGCAGCCAAGATAGGGAGGAACAGCCCCAGCATTTT
CDR3 protein: CASSQDREEQPQHF